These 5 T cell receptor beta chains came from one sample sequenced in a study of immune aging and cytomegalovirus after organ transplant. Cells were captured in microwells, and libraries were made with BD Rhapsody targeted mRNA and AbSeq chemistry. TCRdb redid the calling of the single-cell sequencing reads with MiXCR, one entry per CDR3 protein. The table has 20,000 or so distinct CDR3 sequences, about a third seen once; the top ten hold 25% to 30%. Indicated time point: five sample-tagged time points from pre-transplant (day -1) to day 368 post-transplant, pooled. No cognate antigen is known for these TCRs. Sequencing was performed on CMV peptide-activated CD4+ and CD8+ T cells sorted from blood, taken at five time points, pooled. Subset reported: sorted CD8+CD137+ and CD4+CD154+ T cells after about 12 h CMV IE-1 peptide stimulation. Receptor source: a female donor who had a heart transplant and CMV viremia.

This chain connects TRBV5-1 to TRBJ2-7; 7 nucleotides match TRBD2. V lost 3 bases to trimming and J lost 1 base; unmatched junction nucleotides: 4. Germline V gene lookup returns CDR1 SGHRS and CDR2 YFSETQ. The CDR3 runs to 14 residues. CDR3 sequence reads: CASSSGLLSYEQYF. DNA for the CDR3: TGCGCCAGCAGCTCGGGACTACTTTCCTACGAGCAGTACTTC.

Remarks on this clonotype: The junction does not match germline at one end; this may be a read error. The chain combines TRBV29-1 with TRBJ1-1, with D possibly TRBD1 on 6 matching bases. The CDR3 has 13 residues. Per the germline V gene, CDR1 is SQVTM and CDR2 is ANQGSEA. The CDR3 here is CSVELAGALEAFF. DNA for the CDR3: TGCAGCGTTGAATTGGCGGGGGCCCTTGAAGCGTTCTTT.

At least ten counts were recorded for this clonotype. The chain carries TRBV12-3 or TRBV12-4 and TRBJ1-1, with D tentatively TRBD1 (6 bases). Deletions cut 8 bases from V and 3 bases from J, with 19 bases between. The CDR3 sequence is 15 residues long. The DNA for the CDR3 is TGTGCCAGCCGCCCCAGGGGCACGGATGACACTGAAGCTTTCTTT. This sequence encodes CASRPRGTDDTEAFF.

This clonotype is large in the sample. CDR3 coding DNA: TGCAGCGTTGAAGATCCTCCAGGGGGGTACGAGCAGTACTTC. Encoded protein: CSVEDPPGGYEQYF. The V and J genes are TRBV29-1 and TRBJ2-7; tentatively, D is TRBD1 (7 bases). V lost 0 bases and J lost 4, with 13 bases in between. Germline values: CDR1 SQVTM, CDR2 ANQGSEA. The CDR3 has 14 amino acids.

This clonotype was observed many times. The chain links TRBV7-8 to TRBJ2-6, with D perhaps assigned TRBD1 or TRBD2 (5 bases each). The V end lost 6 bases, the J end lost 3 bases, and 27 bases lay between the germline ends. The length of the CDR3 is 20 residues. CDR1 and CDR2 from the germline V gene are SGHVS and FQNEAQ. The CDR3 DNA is TGTGCCAGCAGTCTCAGGCCCCGGGACCGCTCGGGAAGTGGGGCCAACGTCCTGACTTTC. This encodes CASSLRPRDRSGSGANVLTF.